Shown below are 8 T cell receptor beta chains from a single sample sequenced in a study of circulating CD8 cells and anti-PD-1 response in melanoma (dated by TCRdb to the early 2020s). Using a BD FACSAria II cell sorter, four subsets defined by PD-1 and/or TIGIT were sorted out of live CD3+CD8+TCRalphabeta+ cells. Sequencing used a NextSeq 500. The QIAseq Immune Repertoire RNA Library Kit, Human TCR Panel was used to prepare TCR libraries from around 15 ng of total RNA. TCRdb applied fastp at Q25 and MiXCR to the public reads, then kept only in-frame beta chains. Rows matching on CDR3 protein sequence are summarized as one entry with the most common DNA and genes. The sample data list approximately 850 distinct CDR3 sequences, and about 7.9% of these were observed just once. Approximately 29% of the sample comes from the top ten. This sample comprised CD8+ T cells from PBMCs, obtained at baseline or after one month of anti-PD-1 therapy (not recorded which). Every receptor here comes from a human donor with melanoma.

This clonotype is judged medium-sized. V gene TRBV2 combines with J gene TRBJ2-7, with D maybe TRBD1 (6 bases). The CDR3 loop spans 14 amino acids. Germline V gene data show CDR1 as SNHLY and CDR2 as FYNNEI. Between the trimmed V and J ends, which lost 5 bases and 2 bases, there was a span of 13 bases. CDR3 region: CASSLRGSTYEQYF. The CDR3 DNA sequence: TGTGCCAGCAGTTTGAGGGGGTCGACCTACGAGCAGTACTTC.

The genes are TRBV4-3 and TRBJ2-7, with D perhaps TRBD1 or TRBD2 (6 bases each). The V end lost 1 base, the J end lost 2 bases, and 12 bases lay between the germline ends. The CDR3 spans 15 residues. Germline V gives CDR1 LGHNA, CDR2 YSLEER. In DNA, the CDR3 is TGCGCCAGCAGCCAAGCCGTCGGGGGCACCTACGAGCAGTACTTC. It specifies CASSQAVGGTYEQYF.

This clonotype qualifies as large (0.1 to 1%). The chain carries TRBV4-3 and TRBJ2-7; 9 positions agree with TRBD2. The junction had 4 bases not matched to a gene; V was cut back by 0 bases and J by 4 bases. Germline CDR1 LGHNA, CDR2 YSLEER. This CDR3 has 15 residues. CDR3 DNA: TGCGCCAGCAGCCAAGAGGGCGGGGGGGTGTACGAGCAGTACTTC. It is translated as CASSQEGGGVYEQYF.

In its sample, this clonotype is large (0.1 to 1%). The rearrangement uses TRBV7-3 and TRBJ2-2; the D is unclear. This CDR3 has 12 residues. Trimming pared 5 bases from V and 7 bases from J, leaving 8 bases between. Germline assignment: CDR1 SGHTA and CDR2 FQGTGA. The CDR3 sequence is CASSKSNGELFF. Here the CDR3 DNA reads TGTGCCAGCAGCAAGAGTAACGGGGAGCTGTTTTTT.

Judged by abundance, this clonotype is medium-sized. The chain links TRBV4-2 to TRBJ1-2; D not certain. V was pared by 3 bases and J by 4 bases, with 6 bases between. The CDR3 has 12 amino acids. Germline assignment: CDR1 LGHNA and CDR2 YNFKEQ. CDR3 protein: CASSQGLYGYTF. CDR3 coding DNA: TGTGCCAGCAGCCAGGGCCTCTATGGCTACACCTTC.

Judged by abundance, this clonotype is large. The V call is TRBV6-2 or TRBV6-3, the J call TRBJ2-7; D unclear. Germline V gene lookup returns CDR1 MNHEY and CDR2 SVGEGT. The V and J ends lost 6 bases and 3 bases respectively, with 9 bases between them. The CDR3 sequence is 12 residues long. CDR3 sequence reads: CASSPNLYEQYF. For the CDR3, the DNA is TGTGCCAGCAGCCCGAACCTCTACGAGCAGTACTTC.

The table lists this clonotype with a few counts. The CDR3, as DNA: TGCAGTGCTATAGGGGACGGTGAAAAACTGTTTTTT. It specifies CSAIGDGEKLFF. The chain combines TRBV20-1 with TRBJ1-4; D is perhaps TRBD1 (5 bases). Trimming took 4 bases from V and 7 from J, leaving 10 bases between them. The germline V gene has CDR1 DFQATT and CDR2 SNEGSKA (reference sequence). The CDR3 is 12 residues long.

This clonotype is medium-sized in the sample. The chain uses TRBV6-5 and TRBJ2-1; D remains ambiguous. This CDR3 is 13 amino acids long. CDR1 is MNHEY and CDR2 is SVGAGI in the germline V gene. Trimming shortened V by 2 bases and J by 7 bases, and 9 bases separated the two germline ends. This chain's CDR3 is CASSYEVGNEQFF. The CDR3 bases are TGTGCCAGCAGTTACGAGGTAGGGAATGAGCAGTTCTTC.